This TCR beta chain originates from a study of cytomegalovirus exposure and HLA in healthy donors. This PCR relied on a set of 60 Vbeta primers and 13 Jbeta primers. The protocol was immunoSEQ multiplex PCR, while the TCRdb copy is restricted to in-frame clones and leaves out a portion. The table records approximately 120,000 clones, less than 80% of them present only once. Study-wide findings and caveats: TCR beta chain V- and J-gene trimming was linked, in a later analysis, to a missense variant in DCLRE1C. It was 150 to 200 TCR beta chains that were listed as cytomegalovirus-associated.

The germline gives CDR1 SQVTM, CDR2 ANQGSEA. The CDR3 is 11 amino acids. V lost 4 bases and J lost 6, with 7 bases in between. A note on this clone: Its antigen is as yet unknown.

This rearrangement joins TRBV29-1 to TRBJ2-1; no firm D call. The clonotype was recovered from a man aged 45 to 65 in good health and CMV-seronegative. Sequencing used PBMCs. In DNA, the CDR3 is TGCAGCGTTGTACCCGGCAATGAGCAGTTCTTC. Its protein is CSVVPGNEQFF.